These T cell receptor beta chains were read from a single sample in a study of PD-L1 blockade in urothelial cancer. Using immunoSEQ multiplex PCR, the repertoire was profiled, and TCRdb retains in-frame clones only, with some absent. The profile shows some 53,000 clones, roughly 80% of them singletons. The source material was PBMCs, sampled around atezolizumab (anti-PD-L1) treatment. All receptors derive from a man aged 65 to 79 with urothelial cancer. Both conserved end residues are part of each CDR3. D genes are given only for firm matches. Clone size, where shown, is once, few, many, or a class for clones that have expanded.

j_gene: TRBJ2-5; d_gene: NA; len: 14; v_gene: TRBV5-1; abundance: few; CDR3nt: TGCGCCAGCAGCTCGGGGGGCATCGGAGAGACCCAGTACTTC; CDR3aa: CASSSGGIGETQYF
j_gene: TRBJ1-1; d_gene: NA; len: 14; v_gene: TRBV5-6; abundance: NA; CDR3nt: TGTGCCAGCAGCTTGAGGGACTTGAACACTGAAGCTTTCTTT; CDR3aa: CASSLRDLNTEAFF
j_gene: TRBJ1-6; d_gene: NA; len: 15; v_gene: TRBV5-4; abundance: NA; CDR3nt: TGTGCCAGCAGCCTCCGAGGGCCTACTAATTCACCCCTCCACTTT; CDR3aa: CASSLRGPTNSPLHF
j_gene: TRBJ2-2; d_gene: TRBD1; len: 16; v_gene: TRBV7-9; abundance: NA; CDR3nt: TGTGCCAGCAGCTTATTTTCAGGGGGTTCCACCGGGGAGCTGTTTTTT; CDR3aa: CASSLFSGGSTGELFF
j_gene: TRBJ1-4; d_gene: TRBD1; len: 14; v_gene: TRBV28; abundance: NA; CDR3nt: TGTGCCAGCTTTCGACAGGGGTTTAATGAAAAACTGTTTTTT; CDR3aa: CASFRQGFNEKLFF
j_gene: TRBJ1-5; d_gene: NA; len: 14; v_gene: TRBV30; abundance: NA; CDR3nt: TGTGCCTGGAGTGTAGACACAACTGACCAGCCCCAGCATTTT; CDR3aa: CAWSVDTTDQPQHF
j_gene: TRBJ1-4; d_gene: NA; len: 19; v_gene: TRBV28; abundance: NA; CDR3nt: TGTGCCAGCAGTTTAAGAGGAGCGTTTTCTTTGCGGAAGTCGGAAAAACTGTTTTTT; CDR3aa: CASSLRGAFSLRKSEKLFF
j_gene: TRBJ2-3; d_gene: TRBD2; len: 14; v_gene: TRBV11-3; abundance: NA; CDR3nt: TGTGCCAGCGGGGCGGGGGGAAACACAGATACGCAGTATTTT; CDR3aa: CASGAGGNTDTQYF
j_gene: TRBJ2-1; d_gene: TRBD1; len: 16; v_gene: TRBV7-2; abundance: NA; CDR3nt: TGTGCCAGCAGCTTAAGGGCGGGACAGGGTGACAATGAGCAGTTCTTC; CDR3aa: CASSLRAGQGDNEQFF
j_gene: TRBJ1-6; d_gene: NA; len: 14; v_gene: TRBV7-3; abundance: NA; CDR3nt: TGTGCCAGCAGCTTAGGCCTGGCAGGCTCCCACCTCCACTTT; CDR3aa: CASSLGLAGSHLHF
j_gene: TRBJ2-1; d_gene: TRBD2; len: 17; v_gene: TRBV7-2; abundance: NA; CDR3nt: TGTGCCAGCAGCCCACATAGCGGGGGCAGCTCCTACAATGAGCAGTTCTTC; CDR3aa: CASSPHSGGSSYNEQFF
j_gene: TRBJ2-1; d_gene: NA; len: 14; v_gene: TRBV9; abundance: NA; CDR3nt: TGTGCCAGCAGCGTTGACTCCTATTCGGATGAGCAGTTCTTC; CDR3aa: CASSVDSYSDEQFF
j_gene: TRBJ2-5; d_gene: NA; len: 14; v_gene: TRBV4-1; abundance: NA; CDR3nt: TGCGCCAGCAGCCAAGGGGGGGACCAAGAGACCCAGTACTTC; CDR3aa: CASSQGGDQETQYF
j_gene: TRBJ1-3; d_gene: NA; len: 14; v_gene: TRBV5-4; abundance: few; CDR3nt: TGTGCCAGCAGCTGGGACATTGGGGGAAACACCATATATTTT; CDR3aa: CASSWDIGGNTIYF
j_gene: TRBJ1-1; d_gene: NA; len: 14; v_gene: TRBV2; abundance: NA; CDR3nt: TGTGCCAGCACCTGGGCCTCGACGGACACTGAAGCTTTCTTT; CDR3aa: CASTWASTDTEAFF
j_gene: TRBJ1-2; d_gene: TRBD1; len: 11; v_gene: TRBV20-1; abundance: NA; CDR3nt: TGCAGTGCGGGGACAGACTATGGCTACACCTTC; CDR3aa: CSAGTDYGYTF
j_gene: TRBJ2-2; d_gene: NA; len: 15; v_gene: TRBV5-1; abundance: NA; CDR3nt: TGCGCCAGCAGCTTGGACGGACATCACTCCGGGGAGCTGTTTTTT; CDR3aa: CASSLDGHHSGELFF
j_gene: TRBJ2-7; d_gene: TRBD1; len: 15; v_gene: TRBV7-2; abundance: NA; CDR3nt: TGTGCCAGCAGCAAAGGACAGGGGTCGACCTACGAGCAGTACTTC; CDR3aa: CASSKGQGSTYEQYF
j_gene: TRBJ2-1; d_gene: NA; len: 17; v_gene: TRBV5-4; abundance: few; CDR3nt: TGTGCCAGCAGCCCCGGGCCGAGGGTTCGGTCCTACAATGAGCAGTTCTTC; CDR3aa: CASSPGPRVRSYNEQFF
j_gene: TRBJ1-4; d_gene: NA; len: 13; v_gene: TRBV6-4; abundance: NA; CDR3nt: TGTGCCAGCAGTGATAAGGGGTTTGAAAAACTGTTTTTT; CDR3aa: CASSDKGFEKLFF
j_gene: TRBJ2-3; d_gene: NA; len: 15; v_gene: TRBV7-9; abundance: NA; CDR3nt: TGTGCCAGCAGTAACCTAGGGGGGGGTCAAGATACGCAGTATTTT; CDR3aa: CASSNLGGGQDTQYF
j_gene: TRBJ1-1; d_gene: TRBD1; len: 11; v_gene: TRBV2; abundance: NA; CDR3nt: TGTGCCCGCCGGGACAGGGGTCGGGCTTTCTTT; CDR3aa: CARRDRGRAFF
j_gene: TRBJ1-5; d_gene: TRBD1; len: 14; v_gene: TRBV6-5; abundance: few; CDR3nt: TGTGCCAGCAGAGGGACAGGCCGCAATCAGCCCCAGCATTTT; CDR3aa: CASRGTGRNQPQHF
j_gene: TRBJ2-7; d_gene: TRBD2; len: 16; v_gene: TRBV5-6; abundance: NA; CDR3nt: TGTGCCAGCAGCTGGACCCGGCCTAGCGGTGACTACGAGCAGTACTTC; CDR3aa: CASSWTRPSGDYEQYF
j_gene: TRBJ2-7; d_gene: NA; len: 16; v_gene: TRBV7-8; abundance: NA; CDR3nt: TGTGCCAGCAGCTCCGTGGGGCAGGGAACTTCTTACGAGCAGTACTTC; CDR3aa: CASSSVGQGTSYEQYF
j_gene: TRBJ2-3; d_gene: NA; len: 15; v_gene: TRBV18; abundance: NA; CDR3nt: TGTGCCAGCTCACCACCGGGGGGATTCACAGATACGCAGTATTTT; CDR3aa: CASSPPGGFTDTQYF
j_gene: TRBJ2-7; d_gene: NA; len: 14; v_gene: TRBV7-2; abundance: NA; CDR3nt: TGTGCCAGCAGCTTAACCCAGGACTCCTACGAGCAGTACTTC; CDR3aa: CASSLTQDSYEQYF
j_gene: TRBJ1-5; d_gene: NA; len: 15; v_gene: TRBV9; abundance: few; CDR3nt: TGTGCCAGCAGCGTAGTGGCTCGTTGCAATCAGCCCCAGCATTTT; CDR3aa: CASSVVARCNQPQHF
j_gene: TRBJ1-4; d_gene: NA; len: 18; v_gene: TRBV4-1; abundance: NA; CDR3nt: TGCGCCAGCAGCCGCCGGACGGGAGGCGGAACTTATAATGAAAAACTGTTTTTT; CDR3aa: CASSRRTGGGTYNEKLFF
j_gene: TRBJ2-7; d_gene: NA; len: 14; v_gene: TRBV2; abundance: NA; CDR3nt: TGTGCCAGCAGTGAAGCGGGGACTCACTACGAGCAGTACTTC; CDR3aa: CASSEAGTHYEQYF
j_gene: TRBJ1-1; d_gene: NA; len: 13; v_gene: TRBV2; abundance: NA; CDR3nt: TGTGCCAGCAGTGAAGACTGGAACACTGAAGCTTTCTTT; CDR3aa: CASSEDWNTEAFF
j_gene: TRBJ1-3; d_gene: NA; len: 14; v_gene: TRBV6-5; abundance: NA; CDR3nt: TGTGCCAGCAGTTACGAGAGCAGCGTAGACACCATATATTTT; CDR3aa: CASSYESSVDTIYF
j_gene: TRBJ1-5; d_gene: NA; len: 16; v_gene: TRBV5-8; abundance: NA; CDR3nt: TGTGCCAGCAGTTACGTACAGGGCGTCGGCAATCAGCCCCAGCATTTT; CDR3aa: CASSYVQGVGNQPQHF
j_gene: TRBJ2-5; d_gene: TRBD2; len: 14; v_gene: TRBV6-6; abundance: once; CDR3nt: TGTGCCAGCAGCAGCGGGAGGGCCCGAGAGACCCAGTACTTC; CDR3aa: CASSSGRARETQYF
j_gene: TRBJ1-1; d_gene: TRBD1; len: 15; v_gene: TRBV6-1; abundance: once; CDR3nt: TGTGCCAGCAGTGGCGGGACAGCACTGAACACTGAAGCTTTCTTT; CDR3aa: CASSGGTALNTEAFF
j_gene: TRBJ2-3; d_gene: NA; len: 15; v_gene: TRBV7-8; abundance: NA; CDR3nt: TGTGCCAGCAGCTTTGAAACAGGAAACACAGATACGCAGTATTTT; CDR3aa: CASSFETGNTDTQYF
j_gene: TRBJ1-4; d_gene: NA; len: 15; v_gene: TRBV28; abundance: NA; CDR3nt: TGTGCCAGCAGTCCTCCTACAGGTCTGGGTGAAAAACTGTTTTTT; CDR3aa: CASSPPTGLGEKLFF
j_gene: TRBJ2-5; d_gene: NA; len: 14; v_gene: TRBV14; abundance: once; CDR3nt: TGTGCCAGCAGCCCCCGAGTACGGGGAGAGACCCAGTACTTC; CDR3aa: CASSPRVRGETQYF
j_gene: TRBJ1-2; d_gene: NA; len: 12; v_gene: TRBV19; abundance: NA; CDR3nt: TGTGCCAGTTCCCCGGGGGACTATGGCTACACCTTC; CDR3aa: CASSPGDYGYTF
j_gene: TRBJ1-2; d_gene: TRBD1; len: 12; v_gene: TRBV29-1; abundance: NA; CDR3nt: TGCAGCGCCTGGACAGGGGACTATGGCTACACCTTC; CDR3aa: CSAWTGDYGYTF
j_gene: TRBJ2-2; d_gene: TRBD2; len: 15; v_gene: TRBV5-1; abundance: NA; CDR3nt: TGCGCCAGCAGCTTGGTAGCGGGAGACACCGGGGAGCTGTTTTTT; CDR3aa: CASSLVAGDTGELFF
j_gene: TRBJ2-5; d_gene: NA; len: 15; v_gene: TRBV7-2; abundance: NA; CDR3nt: TGTGCCAGCAGCCCCTCCAACATGTACCAAGAGACCCAGTACTTC; CDR3aa: CASSPSNMYQETQYF
j_gene: TRBJ1-1; d_gene: NA; len: 14; v_gene: TRBV7-9; abundance: NA; CDR3nt: TGTGCCAGCAGCTCCCGAGAGAGGAACACTGAAGCTTTCTTT; CDR3aa: CASSSRERNTEAFF
j_gene: TRBJ2-1; d_gene: TRBD2; len: 14; v_gene: TRBV7-2; abundance: few; CDR3nt: TGTGCCAGCACCCTTAGCGGGGGGGTTAGTGAGCAGTTCTTC; CDR3aa: CASTLSGGVSEQFF
j_gene: TRBJ1-6; d_gene: TRBD1; len: 16; v_gene: TRBV6-5; abundance: NA; CDR3nt: TGTGCCAGCAGTTCCGTAAGACAGGGGAGAAGTTCACCCCTCCACTTT; CDR3aa: CASSSVRQGRSSPLHF
j_gene: TRBJ1-1; d_gene: TRBD1; len: 17; v_gene: TRBV9; abundance: NA; CDR3nt: TGTGCCAGCAGCGTAGAGGTTAGGACAGGCCCTAACACTGAAGCTTTCTTT; CDR3aa: CASSVEVRTGPNTEAFF
j_gene: TRBJ1-1; d_gene: NA; len: 13; v_gene: TRBV5-5; abundance: few; CDR3nt: TGTGCCAGCAGCTTGGCCCAGAACACTGAAGCTTTCTTT; CDR3aa: CASSLAQNTEAFF
j_gene: TRBJ2-2; d_gene: TRBD1; len: 16; v_gene: TRBV5-5; abundance: NA; CDR3nt: TGTGCCAGCAGCTTGGTCAGGGGGTTTAGCACCGGGGAGCTGTTTTTT; CDR3aa: CASSLVRGFSTGELFF
j_gene: TRBJ2-1; d_gene: NA; len: 13; v_gene: TRBV7-3; abundance: NA; CDR3nt: TGTGCCAGCAGCTTAAGCACTGCCAATGAGCAGTTCTTC; CDR3aa: CASSLSTANEQFF
j_gene: TRBJ2-7; d_gene: NA; len: 13; v_gene: TRBV6-5; abundance: NA; CDR3nt: TGTGCCAGCAGTTTGACAGTTTTCTACGAGCAGTACTTC; CDR3aa: CASSLTVFYEQYF
j_gene: TRBJ1-2; d_gene: TRBD1; len: 16; v_gene: TRBV5-1; abundance: NA; CDR3nt: TGCGCCAGCAGCTCGGACAGGCCCGATAGGAAGGGTGGCTACACCTTC; CDR3aa: CASSSDRPDRKGGYTF
j_gene: TRBJ2-7; d_gene: NA; len: 16; v_gene: TRBV21-1; abundance: NA; CDR3nt: TGTGCCAGCAGCTCTAAAACGAACATGGGCGGGTACGAGCAGTACTTC; CDR3aa: CASSSKTNMGGYEQYF
j_gene: TRBJ1-6; d_gene: NA; len: 17; v_gene: TRBV7-8; abundance: NA; CDR3nt: TGTGCCAGCAGCCCTCGATCGGGGGGTTCCTATAATTCACCCCTCCACTTT; CDR3aa: CASSPRSGGSYNSPLHF
j_gene: TRBJ2-1; d_gene: NA; len: 15; v_gene: TRBV5-4; abundance: NA; CDR3nt: TGTGCCAGCAGAATCCGGGACCAGGGGTACAATGAGCAGTTCTTC; CDR3aa: CASRIRDQGYNEQFF
j_gene: TRBJ2-4; d_gene: NA; len: 14; v_gene: TRBV5-1; abundance: NA; CDR3nt: TGCGCCAGCAGCATCACAGGGTACCCAAACATTCAGTACTTC; CDR3aa: CASSITGYPNIQYF
j_gene: TRBJ2-2; d_gene: TRBD2; len: 17; v_gene: TRBV30; abundance: NA; CDR3nt: TGTGCCTGGAGTAAGGGACTAGCGGGAGAGAGCGGCGGGGAGCTGTTTTTT; CDR3aa: CAWSKGLAGESGGELFF
j_gene: TRBJ2-7; d_gene: TRBD1; len: 16; v_gene: TRBV28; abundance: NA; CDR3nt: TGTGCCAGCAGACACTTACCGGGACAGGGGGCCTACGAGCAGTACTTC; CDR3aa: CASRHLPGQGAYEQYF
j_gene: TRBJ2-1; d_gene: NA; len: 13; v_gene: TRBV28; abundance: NA; CDR3nt: TGTGCCAGCAGTTTTGGGGGGTACAATGAGCAGTTCTTC; CDR3aa: CASSFGGYNEQFF
j_gene: TRBJ2-1; d_gene: NA; len: 13; v_gene: TRBV7-3; abundance: NA; CDR3nt: TGTGCCAGCAGCTTAGAACAGCATGGTGAGCAGTTCTTC; CDR3aa: CASSLEQHGEQFF